Sequencing of this TCR beta chain was carried out in a study of T cells after yellow fever vaccination. The ends were cut back, 1 base at V and 4 bases at J, with 15 bases in the middle. CDR1 is SGHDT, CDR2 YYEEEE, per germline. This CDR3 region has 16 residues. This clonotype was observed a handful of times. The antigen is not known. Findings and caveats of the study: CD4 and CD8 compartments shared a small share of clonotypes.

TCRdb passed the 5' RACE reads through MiXCR, listing each CDR3 protein once. The data show 500,000 to 550,000 distinct CDR3 sequences, with 21% seen just once and approximately 16% held by the top ten. The rearrangement joins TRBV5-6 to TRBJ1-5, with D unresolved. Sample: PBMCs, taken approximately 22 days after the first yellow fever vaccination. The clonotype comes from a man aged 18 to 29 who received the YFV17D yellow fever vaccine. The chain's CDR3 is CASSLSGVIRNQPQHF. DNA for the CDR3: TGTGCCAGCAGCTTGTCGGGTGTGATTCGGAATCAGCCCCAGCATTTT. Supplemented by reference TRBV5-6 and TRBJ1-5, the full variable domain reads DAGVTQSPTHLIKTRGQQVTLRCSPKSGHDTVSWYQQALGQGPQFIFQYYEEEERQRGNFPDRFSGHQFPNYSSELNVNALLLGDSALYLCASSLSGVIRNQPQHFGDGTRLSIL.